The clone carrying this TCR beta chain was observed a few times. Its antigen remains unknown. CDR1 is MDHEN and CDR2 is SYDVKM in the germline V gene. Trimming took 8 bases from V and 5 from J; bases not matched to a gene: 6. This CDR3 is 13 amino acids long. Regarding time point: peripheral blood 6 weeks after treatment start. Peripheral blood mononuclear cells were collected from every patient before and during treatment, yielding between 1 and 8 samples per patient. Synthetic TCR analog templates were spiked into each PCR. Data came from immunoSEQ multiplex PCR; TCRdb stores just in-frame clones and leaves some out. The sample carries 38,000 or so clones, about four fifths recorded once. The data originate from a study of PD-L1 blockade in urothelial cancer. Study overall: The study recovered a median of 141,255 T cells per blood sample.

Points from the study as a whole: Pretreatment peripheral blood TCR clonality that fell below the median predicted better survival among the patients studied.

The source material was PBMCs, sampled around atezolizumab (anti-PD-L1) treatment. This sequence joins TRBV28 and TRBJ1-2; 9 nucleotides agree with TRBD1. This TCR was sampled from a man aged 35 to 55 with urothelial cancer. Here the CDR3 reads CASGTGPGYGYTF. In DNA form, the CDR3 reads TGTGCCAGCGGGACAGGGCCCGGGTATGGCTACACCTTC.